This T cell receptor beta chain was observed in a study of T cells after yellow fever vaccination. The overall study: Fractions containing few cells were prepared with SMART-Seq v4 Ultra Low Input. Points from the study as a whole: It was a weaker secondary response, yet one that peaked faster, at day 5 versus 15. Post-booster samples contained most primary-vaccination clones (about 96% CD4, around 90% CD8).

Universal primer sites and UMIs were introduced during 5'RACE template-switching synthesis of TCR cDNA. MiXCR, applied by TCRdb to the 5' RACE reads, yields one record per CDR3 protein. This table holds more than 350,000 distinct CDR3 sequences, more than 9% found once. This CDR3 is 14 amino acids long. Note on this clonotype: Its antigen is as yet unknown.

The sample in question was PBMCs, obtained on the day of the first yellow fever vaccination. V and J are TRBV12-3 or TRBV12-4 and TRBJ2-5, with 7 bases that match TRBD1. The sequence derives from a man aged 18-30 years who received the YFV17D yellow fever vaccine. CDR3 DNA sequence: TGTACCACCCATAGACAGGGCGGGCAAGAGACCCAGTACTTC. Residues: CTTHRQGGQETQYF.